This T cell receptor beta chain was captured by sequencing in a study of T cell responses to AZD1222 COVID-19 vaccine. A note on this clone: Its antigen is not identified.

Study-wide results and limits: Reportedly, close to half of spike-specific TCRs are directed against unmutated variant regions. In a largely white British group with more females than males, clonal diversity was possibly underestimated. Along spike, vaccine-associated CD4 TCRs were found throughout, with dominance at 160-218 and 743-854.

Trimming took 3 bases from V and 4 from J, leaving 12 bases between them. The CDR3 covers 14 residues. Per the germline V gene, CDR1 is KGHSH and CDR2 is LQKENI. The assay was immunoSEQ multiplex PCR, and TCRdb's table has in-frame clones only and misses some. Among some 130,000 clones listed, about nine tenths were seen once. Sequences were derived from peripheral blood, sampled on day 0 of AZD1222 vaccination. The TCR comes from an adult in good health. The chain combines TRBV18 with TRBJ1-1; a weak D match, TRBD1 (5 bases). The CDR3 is CASSPSGGITEAFF. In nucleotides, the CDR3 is TGTGCCAGCTCACCCTCGGGGGGGATCACTGAAGCTTTCTTT.